This T cell receptor beta chain is drawn from a study of cytomegalovirus exposure and HLA in healthy donors. Study-wide points: Across HLA loci, a later analysis found differing TCR association rates, with DRB1 most and HLA-C fewest. Association of roughly 18,000 TCR beta sequences with HLA alleles was found at 0.05 false discovery rate in a later analysis. Cytomegalovirus status was reportedly diagnosed by the classifier with high specificity and sensitivity.

CDR3 length: 15 residues. Looked up from germline, CDR1 is SGHAT and CDR2 is FQNNGV. The ends were cut back, 6 bases at V and 1 base at J, with 12 bases in the middle. PCR used 60 Vbeta primers and 13 Jbeta primers. The method was immunoSEQ multiplex PCR; TCRdb's version includes in-frame clones alone and lacks a portion of them. The sample has about 130,000 clones, approximately 83% seen once; the top ten hold approximately 3.4%. About this clone: The antigen is unknown.

The sample taken for sequencing was PBMCs. The genes are TRBV11-2 and TRBJ2-2, with D unresolved. This TCR came from a man aged 35 to 55 in good health and CMV-seronegative. The CDR3 sequence is CASRHYRGNTGELFF. As DNA, the CDR3 is TGTGCCAGCAGGCACTACCGCGGGAACACCGGGGAGCTGTTTTTT. The full variable domain, in which reference TRBV11-2 and TRBJ2-2 provide the parts outside the CDR3, is EAGVAQSPRYKIIEKRQSVAFWCNPISGHATLYWYQQILGQGPKLLIQFQNNGVVDDSQLPKDRFSAERLKGVDSTLKIQPAKLEDSAVYLCASRHYRGNTGELFFGEGSRLTVL.